The rows below give T cell receptor beta chains drawn from one sample of a study of cytomegalovirus exposure and HLA in healthy donors. Using immunoSEQ multiplex PCR, the repertoire was profiled, and TCRdb retains in-frame clones only, with some absent. The profile shows fewer than 250,000 clones, about 83% of them singletons. What was sequenced was PBMCs. These receptors were taken from a human donor in good health. The CDR3 runs from the conserved cysteine through the conserved F or W. The D gene is left open where the match is weak. Size values are once, few and many counts, or a class for expanded clones, and some rows have none.

V	D	size	J	CDR3	DNA
TRBV7-2	.	.	TRBJ2-1	CASSPTRSEQFF	TGTGCCAGCAGCCCAACCCGTAGTGAGCAGTTCTTC
TRBV19	TRBD2	few	TRBJ2-1	CASGTSGRNEQFF	TGTGCCAGTGGGACTAGCGGGAGGAATGAGCAGTTCTTC
TRBV5-6	TRBD2	.	TRBJ2-7	CASSLFASGISYEQYF	TGTGCCAGCAGCTTGTTTGCTAGCGGGATCTCCTACGAGCAGTACTTC
TRBV7-9	.	.	TRBJ1-5	CASGPAYSNQPQHF	TGTGCCAGCGGTCCCGCCTATAGCAATCAGCCCCAGCATTTT
TRBV19	TRBD1	.	TRBJ2-5	CASRHSGTGQETQYF	TGTGCCAGTAGACACTCCGGGACAGGCCAAGAGACCCAGTACTTC
TRBV19	.	.	TRBJ1-3	CASSRGSRNTIYF	TGTGCCAGTTCCCGGGGTAGTCGAAACACCATATATTTT
TRBV10-3	TRBD2	.	TRBJ2-7	CAISEIGYPGTSDRTYEQYF	TGTGCCATCAGCGAGATAGGATACCCCGGGACTAGCGATCGGACCTACGAGCAGTACTTC
TRBV7-3	TRBD1	once	TRBJ2-5	CASSLDRGRETQYF	TGTGCCAGCAGCCTCGACAGGGGGCGAGAGACCCAGTACTTC
TRBV9	.	.	TRBJ2-3	CASSVSQGGDTQYF	TGTGCCAGCAGCGTATCACAGGGGGGGGATACGCAGTATTTT
TRBV5-4	TRBD1	.	TRBJ2-7	CASSPGTGGYEQYF	TGTGCCAGCAGCCCCGGGACAGGAGGGTACGAGCAGTACTTC
TRBV27	.	once	TRBJ2-6	CASSGQAPSGANVLTF	TGTGCCAGCAGTGGGCAGGCCCCCTCTGGGGCCAACGTCCTGACTTTC
TRBV4-1	TRBD1	few	TRBJ2-7	CASSSAGQGVFYEQYF	TGCGCCAGCAGCTCGGCAGGGCAGGGGGTCTTCTACGAGCAGTACTTC
TRBV29-1	.	few	TRBJ2-2	CSVKSRETNTGELFF	TGCAGCGTTAAGTCGAGGGAAACGAACACCGGGGAGCTGTTTTTT
TRBV18	TRBD1	.	TRBJ1-5	CASSPSGTGGSLNQPQHF	TGTGCCAGCTCACCCTCCGGGACAGGGGGCTCCCTCAATCAGCCCCAGCATTTT
TRBV5-1	.	.	TRBJ1-5	CASSAEGAGNQPQHF	TGCGCCAGCAGTGCCGAAGGGGCGGGCAATCAGCCCCAGCATTTT
TRBV20-1	.	.	TRBJ1-2	CSATGDYGYTF	TGCAGTGCTACAGGGGACTATGGCTACACCTTC
TRBV19	TRBD2	.	TRBJ2-1	CASRITSGRYNEQFF	TGTGCCAGTAGGATAACTAGCGGGAGGTACAATGAGCAGTTCTTC
TRBV21-1	.	.	TRBJ2-7	CASSNRAYEQYF	TGTGCCAGCAGCAACAGGGCCTACGAGCAGTACTTC
TRBV7-8	.	.	TRBJ2-1	CASSSGPPRGHEQFF	TGTGCCAGCAGCTCCGGACCCCCAAGGGGCCATGAGCAGTTCTTC
TRBV2	TRBD1	.	TRBJ1-4	CASSSGTGGEKLFF	TGTGCCAGCAGTTCAGGGACAGGGGGCGAAAAACTGTTTTTT
TRBV5-1	.	.	TRBJ2-3	CASSLGEQKQYF	TGCGCCAGCAGCTTGGGCGAGCAAAAGCAGTATTTT
TRBV29-1	TRBD1	few	TRBJ1-4	CSAIGQGGGKLFF	TGCAGCGCTATAGGACAGGGGGGAGGAAAACTGTTTTTT
TRBV25-1	.	few	TRBJ1-2	CASRTNYGYTF	TGTGCCAGCAGGACAAACTATGGCTACACCTTC
TRBV20-1	.	.	TRBJ2-7	CSAMQDYEQYF	TGCAGTGCTATGCAGGACTACGAGCAGTACTTC
TRBV18	.	.	TRBJ1-4	CASSLGQTTTNEKLFF	TGTGCCAGCTCTCTTGGACAGACCACAACTAATGAAAAACTGTTTTTT
TRBV18	.	.	TRBJ2-3	CASSPPSTDTQYF	TGTGCCAGCTCCCCCCCGTCGACAGATACGCAGTATTTT
TRBV7-8	TRBD1	once	TRBJ2-7	CASSRHRDRGYEQYF	TGTGCCAGCAGCCGCCACCGGGACAGGGGCTACGAGCAGTACTTC
TRBV7-2	.	.	TRBJ2-7	CASSLERTRTYEQYF	TGTGCCAGCAGCTTAGAAAGGACACGAACCTACGAGCAGTACTTC
TRBV27	.	.	TRBJ1-5	CASRRRGQPQHF	TGTGCCAGCCGAAGGAGGGGACAGCCCCAGCATTTT
TRBV27	TRBD2	.	TRBJ2-1	CASSFPGLGVNEQFF	TGTGCCAGCAGTTTCCCCGGACTAGGGGTCAATGAGCAGTTCTTC
TRBV5-8	.	.	TRBJ2-7	CASSSWTDYEQYF	TGTGCCAGCAGCTCCTGGACAGACTACGAGCAGTACTTC
TRBV4-3	.	.	TRBJ1-5	CASSQGRGGQPQHF	TGCGCCAGCAGCCAAGGGCGAGGAGGCCAGCCCCAGCATTTT
TRBV4-1	.	once	TRBJ2-7	CASSQTNYEQYF	TGCGCCAGCAGCCAAACTAACTACGAGCAGTACTTC
TRBV7-9	TRBD2	.	TRBJ2-7	CASSLDGGSRSYEQYF	TGTGCCAGCAGCTTAGATGGCGGGAGTCGGTCCTACGAGCAGTACTTC
TRBV14	.	.	TRBJ2-6	CASSHSAGANVLTF	TGTGCCAGCAGCCACTCTGCTGGGGCCAACGTCCTGACTTTC